This TCR beta chain stems from a study of siplizumab effects on memory and regulatory T cells. With respect to this clone: Its cognate antigen is unknown.

Per sample, roughly 10^5 TCR templates were assayed. TCRdb's copy holds only in-frame clones and misses some; the assay was immunoSEQ multiplex PCR. This sample has about 26,000 clones; more than 65% occur once, and the top ten carry about 25%. Study results and limitations: Significant reduction of alloreactive sequences traceable to unstimulated CD4+ memory cells was observed with siplizumab. Greater diversity than memory cells seemed evident in naive T cells, which also appeared to be major alloresponse contributors.

The CDR3 is 15 residues long. V was trimmed by 4 bases and J by 0 bases, leaving 13 bases between them. Per germline, CDR1 MNHEY and CDR2 SVGAGI. The chain employs TRBV6-5 and TRBJ2-7, with D perhaps matching TRBD1 or TRBD2 (5 bases each). The clonotype was recovered from a human donor in good health. The sample taken for sequencing was memory CD4+ T cells sorted from blood. CDR3 nucleotides: TGTGCCAGCAGTTTCCAGAGGGGTCCCTCCTACGAGCAGTACTTC. Protein: CASSFQRGPSYEQYF.